One and the same sample provided the 24 T cell receptor beta chains below, sequenced in a study of CD8 T cells in Susac syndrome. RNA, at 0.5 to 1 ug, was reverse transcribed with random hexamers. TCRdb re-analysed the immunoSEQ multiplex PCR reads in MiXCR, keeping a single row per CDR3 protein. This sample has about 210,000 distinct CDR3 sequences, with approximately 95% found just once. Source material: CD4+ T cells from PBMCs. Receptor source: a human donor with multiple sclerosis.

The chain is built from TRBV7-2 and TRBJ2-2; a weak D match, TRBD2 (6 bases). V was pared by 4 bases and J by 2 bases, with 14 bases between. Germline CDR1 reads SGHTA; CDR2 reads FQGNSA. The CDR3 loop spans 16 amino acids. The CDR3 region is CASSSGLPFNTGELFF. The CDR3 nucleotides read TGTGCCAGCAGCTCGGGACTGCCCTTTAACACCGGGGAGCTGTTTTTT.

The rearrangement joins TRBV20-1 to TRBJ2-1, with 7 bases aligning to TRBD1. There are 14 residues in the CDR3. Germline loops: CDR1 DFQATT, CDR2 SNEGSKA (reference sequence). The V and J ends lost 6 bases and 9 bases, in that order; junction bases with no gene match: 14. The CDR3 sequence: CSAGRQGARGEQFF. The CDR3 coding sequence is TGCAGTGCCGGTCGACAGGGCGCCCGTGGTGAGCAGTTCTTC.

The CDR3 protein is CATHATSRDIDLNTEAFF. The CDR3 DNA is TGTGCCACCCATGCGACCAGCCGGGACATTGACCTGAACACTGAAGCTTTCTTT. This rearrangement joins TRBV24-1 to TRBJ1-1; D is perhaps TRBD1 (6 bases). The CDR3 spans 18 residues. Germline assignment: CDR1 KGHDR and CDR2 SFDVKD. V lost 9 bases and J lost 0, with 25 bases in between.

The chain employs TRBV7-8 and TRBJ2-2; 7 bases map to TRBD1. J gave up 6 bases and V 6 bases, and 4 bases lay outside the gene matches. This CDR3 comprises 13 residues. The germline gives CDR1 SGHVS, CDR2 FQNEAQ. CDR3 bases: TGTGCCAGCAGTCCCAGGGGGTCCGGGGAGCTGTTTTTT. Amino acids: CASSPRGSGELFF.

The rearrangement joins TRBV3-1 to TRBJ2-5; tentative D call: TRBD2 (6 bases). This CDR3 spans 13 amino acids. Germline V CDR1 and CDR2: LGHDT, YNNKEL (reference sequence). The V end was cut by 6 bases, the J end by 3 bases, with 11 bases between. CDR3 nucleotide sequence: TGTGCCAGCAGACCCTGGGGGGAAGAGACCCAGTACTTC. This encodes CASRPWGEETQYF.

This chain joins TRBV5-4 and TRBJ2-5, with 7 nucleotides matching TRBD1. CDR1 and CDR2 (germline): SGHNT, YYREEE (reference sequence). The CDR3 runs to 15 residues. V lost 4 bases and J lost 2; bases outside the gene matches: 8. Here the CDR3 reads CASSVGSDRQETQYF. CDR3 in DNA: TGTGCCAGCAGCGTGGGCTCGGACAGGCAAGAGACCCAGTACTTC.

The V call is TRBV29-1, the J call TRBJ2-7, with a weak D call TRBD1 (6 bases). Germline V CDR1 and CDR2: SQVTM, ANQGSEA. V gave up 4 bases and J gave up 11 bases, with 15 bases separating them. The CDR3 loop spans 11 amino acids. CDR3 bases: TGCAGCGTTGGGGTCACAGGGTTGGAGTACTTC. This encodes CSVGVTGLEYF.

The rearrangement links TRBV12-3 or TRBV12-4 to TRBJ1-1, with TRBD1 as a possible D gene (5 bases). Between the trimmed V and J ends, which lost 4 bases and 5 bases, there was a span of 14 bases. The CDR3 length is 14 residues. CDR3 sequence (DNA): TGTGCCAGCAGTTCCAGGGTAGGGAGGACTGAAGCTTTCTTT. The encoded protein is CASSSRVGRTEAFF.

The chain is built from TRBV20-1 and TRBJ2-7; a weak D match, TRBD2 (6 bases). The CDR3 spans 13 residues. The V gene's germline CDR1 is DFQATT and CDR2 SNEGSKA (reference sequence). The ends were cut back, 6 bases at V and 5 bases at J, with 17 bases in the middle. In DNA, the CDR3 is TGCAGTGCCGGAAAGGCGGGACTTAACGAGCAGTACTTC. It is translated as CSAGKAGLNEQYF.

This clonotype showed up just once. The chain employs TRBV11-2 and TRBJ2-3; D is unresolved. Germline lookup yields CDR1 SGHAT and CDR2 FQNNGV. This CDR3 contains 15 residues. V was shortened by 5 bases and J by 4 bases, with 16 bases between the two germline ends. CDR3 in DNA: TGTGCCAGCAGCCCTTACAACCCCGGATCAGATACGCAGTATTTT. Its protein product is CASSPYNPGSDTQYF.

This clonotype has just one count. The chain employs TRBV30 and TRBJ2-2; a weak D match, TRBD2 (6 bases). Trimming shortened V by 4 bases and J by 7 bases, and 16 bases separated the two germline ends. Germline lookup yields CDR1 GTSNPN and CDR2 SVGIG (reference sequence). The CDR3 spans 14 residues. The CDR3 coding sequence is TGTGCCTGGACGGGAGAGGACATCGGCGGGGAGCTGTTTTTT. Translation: CAWTGEDIGGELFF.

The chain has TRBV20-1 and TRBJ2-5, with D perhaps TRBD1 (6 bases). With 6 bases removed from V and 4 bases from J, the gap between germline ends came to 12 bases. Germline V gives CDR1 DFQATT, CDR2 SNEGSKA (reference sequence). This CDR3 comprises 12 residues. In DNA, the CDR3 is TGCAGTGCACTGCGAGGGGGAGAGACCCAGTACTTC. This codes for CSALRGGETQYF.

This chain links TRBV4-2 with TRBJ1-1, with 9 nucleotides matching TRBD1. Trimming took 1 base from V and 7 from J; bases not matched to a gene: 7. The CDR3 runs to 15 residues. Per germline, CDR1 LGHNA and CDR2 YNFKEQ. Here the CDR3 DNA reads TGTGCCAGCAGCCAAGGCTACAGGGGGCAAGGTGAAGCTTTCTTT. This translates into CASSQGYRGQGEAFF.

The V call is TRBV29-1, the J call TRBJ2-2; D may match TRBD1 or TRBD2 (6 bases each). Trimming shortened V by 6 bases and J by 5 bases, and 22 bases separated the two germline ends. The germline V gene encodes CDR1 SQVTM and CDR2 ANQGSEA. This CDR3 spans 16 amino acids. The CDR3 reads CSVGAVWARGTGELFF. CDR3 nucleotides: TGCAGCGTGGGGGCCGTATGGGCCCGGGGGACCGGGGAGCTGTTTTTT.

The rearrangement links TRBV3-1 to TRBJ2-3, with TRBD2 matching over 10 bases. With 4 bases clipped from V and 8 bases from J, the junction kept 3 bases outside the gene matches. The CDR3 loop spans 13 amino acids. CDR1 and CDR2 from the germline V gene are LGHDT and YNNKEL (reference sequence). CDR3 in DNA: TGTGCCAGCAGCCCCCGGACTAGCGGTACGCAGTATTTT. Protein: CASSPRTSGTQYF.

The chain links TRBV11-2 to TRBJ2-3; the D is unclear. Germline CDR1 and CDR2: SGHAT and FQNNGV. V was trimmed by 0 bases and J by 2 bases, leaving 9 bases between them. The length of the CDR3 is 15 residues. Here the CDR3 DNA reads TGTGCCAGCAGCTTAGAGCGTGGACCCACAGATACGCAGTATTTT. The encoded protein is CASSLERGPTDTQYF.

The V call is TRBV20-1, the J call TRBJ1-6; 7 bases map to TRBD1. The V and J ends lost 4 bases and 10 bases, in that order; junction bases with no gene match: 7. The CDR3 totals 13 residues. Germline V lookup: CDR1 DFQATT, CDR2 SNEGSKA (reference sequence). CDR3 residues: CSAKETGKSPLHF. As DNA, the CDR3 is TGCAGTGCTAAGGAGACAGGGAAGTCACCCCTCCACTTT.

The J gene is TRBJ2-7, the V gene TRBV7-8, with 11 bases lining up with TRBD2. The germline CDR1 and CDR2 sequences are SGHVS and FQNEAQ. This CDR3 contains 15 residues. V lost 2 bases and J lost 2; bases outside the gene matches: 2. CDR3 amino acids: CASSLLAGGTYEQYF. The CDR3 bases are TGTGCCAGCAGCTTACTAGCGGGGGGAACCTACGAGCAGTACTTC.

The rearrangement links TRBV29-1 to TRBJ1-4, with D unresolved. Between the trimmed V and J ends, which lost 5 bases and 0 bases, there was a span of 7 bases. Germline V lookup: CDR1 SQVTM, CDR2 ANQGSEA. This CDR3 has 13 residues. CDR3 nucleotide sequence: TGCAGCGTTCCGGGAACAACTAATGAAAAACTGTTTTTT. It specifies CSVPGTTNEKLFF.

The chain uses TRBV5-1 and TRBJ1-1; TRBD1 agrees at 9 bases. CDR1 and CDR2 from the germline V gene are SGHRS and YFSETQ. J gave up 4 bases and V 0 bases, and 10 bases lay outside the gene matches. This CDR3 region has 17 residues. Here the CDR3 reads CASSLVRGTGIGTEAFF. CDR3 in DNA: TGCGCCAGCAGCTTGGTGCGCGGGACAGGGATTGGCACTGAAGCTTTCTTT.

The rearrangement joins TRBV30 to TRBJ1-2; D remains ambiguous. This CDR3 is 12 amino acids long. The V and J ends lost 0 bases and 6 bases respectively, with 8 bases between them. Per germline, CDR1 GTSNPN and CDR2 SVGIG (reference sequence). DNA for the CDR3: TGTGCCTGGAGTGTGAGAGGTGATGGCTACACCTTC. This gives the protein CAWSVRGDGYTF.

This clonotype has a single count. The V gene is TRBV30, the J gene TRBJ1-2; D unclear. V was trimmed by 3 bases and J by 0 bases, leaving 14 bases between them. This CDR3 region has 15 residues. Per the germline V gene, CDR1 is GTSNPN and CDR2 is SVGIG (reference sequence). The DNA of the CDR3 is TGTGCCTGGAGCAGTCGAAGGGAGACTAACTATGGCTACACCTTC. It yields the protein CAWSSRRETNYGYTF.

This chain uses TRBV2 with TRBJ2-7; 7 nucleotides align to TRBD1. Germline V gene lookup returns CDR1 SNHLY and CDR2 FYNNEI. The CDR3 is 12 amino acids. V gave up 8 bases and J gave up 0 bases; unmatched junction bases: 1. CDR3 nucleotides: TGTGCCAGCGGACAGGACTCCTACGAGCAGTACGTC. Amino acid sequence: CASGQDSYEQYV.

The chain carries TRBV4-2 and TRBJ2-1, with D unclear. Germline values: CDR1 LGHNA, CDR2 YNFKEQ. The CDR3 loop spans 13 amino acids. V lost 7 bases and J lost 10, with 17 bases in between. The CDR3 DNA follows: TGTGCCAGCACCCCTGACCAAGCGTCCGAGCAGTTCTTC. Translation gives CASTPDQASEQFF.